The clone carrying this TCR beta chain was seen ten or more times. Its antigen is not known. The time point was: newly diagnosed GD, antithyroid drugs for less than 3 months. PBMC RNA was the source of the TCR library. The sample originates from a study of regulatory T cells in long-lasting Graves disease. Study-level results: The study found lower TCR diversity in persistent Graves' patients than in newly diagnosed ones. TRBV28, TRBJ1-2 and TRBJ2-5 were segments that persistent disease favored.

According to the study, TCR beta libraries were built with iRepertoire HTBI primers and CDR3-region Arm-PCR. TCRdb reprocessed the multiplex PCR reads via MiXCR and lists one record per CDR3 protein. This sample has 200,000 to 250,000 distinct CDR3 sequences, with just over 20% found just once. Germline V gene sequence: CDR1 SGHRS, CDR2 YFSETQ. This CDR3 comprises 15 residues. Trimming at V came to 4 bases and at J to 2 bases, leaving 4 bases not matched to a gene. The chain combines TRBV5-1 with TRBJ1-5, with 9 bases lining up with TRBD1. Sequenced here: peripheral blood mononuclear cells (PBMCs), sampled at new diagnosis, from a patient treated with antithyroid drugs. The sequence was obtained from a female donor with Graves disease. The CDR3 DNA sequence: TGCGCCAGCAGCGATACAGGGGGCGGCAATCAGCCCCAGCATTTT. This codes for CASSDTGGGNQPQHF. Combining the CDR3 with reference TRBV5-1 and TRBJ1-5 gives the whole variable domain KAGVTQTPRYLIKTRGQQVTLSCSPISGHRSVSWYQQTPGQGLQFLFEYFSETQRNKGNFPGRFSGRQFSNSRSEMNVSTLELGDSALYLCASSDTGGGNQPQHFGDGTRLSIL.